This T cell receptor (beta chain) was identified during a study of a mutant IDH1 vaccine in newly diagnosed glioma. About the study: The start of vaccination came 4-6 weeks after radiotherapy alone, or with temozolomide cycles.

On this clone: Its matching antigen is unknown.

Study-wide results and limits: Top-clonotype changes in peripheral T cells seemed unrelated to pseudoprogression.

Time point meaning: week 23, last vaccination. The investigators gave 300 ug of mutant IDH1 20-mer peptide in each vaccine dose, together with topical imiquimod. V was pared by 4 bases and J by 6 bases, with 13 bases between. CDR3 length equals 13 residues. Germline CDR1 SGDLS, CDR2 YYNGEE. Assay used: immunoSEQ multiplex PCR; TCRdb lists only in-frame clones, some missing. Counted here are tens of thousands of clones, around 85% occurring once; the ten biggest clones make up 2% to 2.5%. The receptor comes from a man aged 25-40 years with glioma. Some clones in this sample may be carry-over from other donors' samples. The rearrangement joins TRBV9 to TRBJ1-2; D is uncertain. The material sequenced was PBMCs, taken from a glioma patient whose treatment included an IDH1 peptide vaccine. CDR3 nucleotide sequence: TGTGCCAGCAGCCCCCAGGTTTCGGATGGCTACACCTTC. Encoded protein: CASSPQVSDGYTF.